Following are 18 T cell receptor beta chains from one sample sequenced in a study of blood T cells in healthy people across ages. A J-beta primer mix and a sample-barcoded 5' primer were used in a second PCR of about 7 to 12 cycles. TCRdb re-called the 5' RACE reads through MiXCR, storing one row per CDR3 protein. The table lists fewer than 750,000 distinct CDR3 sequences, 45% to 60% of them singletons. The sequenced sample consisted of blood. These receptors all stem from a woman aged 80 or older in good health.

Many counts were recorded for this clonotype. This chain connects TRBV9 to TRBJ2-5; no clear D gene. The germline gives CDR1 SGDLS, CDR2 YYNGEE. The CDR3 has 16 amino acids. V was pared by 0 bases and J by 2 bases, with 14 bases between. The CDR3 here is CASSVGGALGQETQYF. CDR3 in DNA: TGTGCCAGCAGCGTAGGCGGAGCCTTAGGGCAAGAGACCCAGTACTTC.

The chain combines TRBV12-3 or TRBV12-4 with TRBJ2-3; 8 nucleotides agree with TRBD2. The CDR3 is 15 residues long. J was trimmed by 2 bases and V by 6 bases; bases with no gene match: 7. The chain's CDR3 is CASSKRTSNTDTQYF. The CDR3 region has the DNA TGTGCCAGCAGCAAGCGGACTAGCAACACAGATACGCAGTATTTT.

The CDR3, as DNA: TGCGCCAGCAGCGTGTTGGGACAGGAAGAGACCCAGTACTTC. It codes for CASSVLGQEETQYF. The chain links TRBV5-1 to TRBJ2-5; 8 positions agree with TRBD1. V lost 4 bases to trimming and J lost 3 bases; unmatched junction nucleotides: 5. CDR1 SGHRS and CDR2 YFSETQ come from the germline V gene. The CDR3 contains 14 residues.

The chain couples TRBV7-2 to TRBJ1-2, with TRBD1 identical over 8 bases. Germline CDR1 reads SGHTA; CDR2 reads FQGNSA. CDR3 length equals 14 residues. Trimming removed 5 bases from V and 4 bases from J; junction bases left unmatched: 6. CDR3: CASSVGQGSYGYTF. DNA of the CDR3: TGTGCCAGCAGCGTTGGACAGGGTAGCTATGGCTACACCTTC.

This clonotype was picked up one time. It may be a read error: a sequence one base away is much more abundant. This sequence joins TRBV7-2 and TRBJ2-1; D is possibly TRBD2 (5 bases). The CDR3 extends over 12 amino acids. Deletions cut 6 bases from V and 13 bases from J, with 16 bases between. Per the germline V gene, CDR1 is SGHTA and CDR2 is FQGNSA. CDR3 sequence reads: CASRPPGKTQFF. The DNA of the CDR3 is TGTGCCAGCAGACCCCCGGGAAAGACCCAGTTCTTC.

This clonotype turned up a few times. The chain is built from TRBV24-1 and TRBJ1-2; 7 nucleotides line up with TRBD1. Unmatched junction bases numbered 11, after V lost 4 bases and J lost 4 bases. Germline CDR1 and CDR2: KGHDR and SFDVKD. There are 16 residues in the CDR3. CDR3 loop: CATSERSDRDFYGYTF. CDR3 DNA: TGTGCCACCAGTGAGCGAAGTGACAGGGACTTCTATGGCTACACCTTC.

As concerns this clonotype: Since a much larger clone is just one base distant, this may be a read error. The CDR3 sequence is CASSYDKAKDNEQFF. CDR3 DNA sequence: TGCGCCAGCAGCTATGACAAGGCGAAGGACAATGAGCAGTTCTTC. The chain joins TRBV5-1 to TRBJ2-1; D not certain. Looked up from germline, CDR1 is SGHRS and CDR2 is YFSETQ. The CDR3 runs to 15 residues. V shed 3 bases and J shed 5 bases, with 15 bases lying between them. Complete variable domain (other parts from reference TRBV5-1 and TRBJ2-1): KAGVTQTPRYLIKTRGQQVTLSCSPISGHRSVSWYQQTPGQGLQFLFEYFSETQRNKGNFPGRFSGRQFSNSRSEMNVSTLELGDSALYLCASSYDKAKDNEQFFGPGTRLTVL.

This chain joins TRBV4-1 and TRBJ2-1, with D possibly being TRBD2 (6 bases). Germline CDR1 and CDR2: MGHRA and YSYEKL. Trimming cost V 4 bases and J 10 bases, with 29 bases left between them. The CDR3 runs 18 residues. Written as DNA, the CDR3 is TGCGCCAGCAGCCCCGTCGTATCGGGCAGCGGGTCGTCTGGGGAGCAGTTCTTC. Amino acid sequence: CASSPVVSGSGSSGEQFF.

This clonotype was picked up a small number of times. This chain joins TRBV6-6 and TRBJ2-1; D unresolved. Trimming stripped 5 bases from V and 4 bases from J, with 9 bases between. Germline V CDR1 and CDR2: MNHNY, SVGAGI (reference sequence). The CDR3 totals 13 residues. DNA for the CDR3: TGTGCCAGCAGTGCTGGCGTGTACAATGAGCAGTTCTTC. It specifies CASSAGVYNEQFF.

The J gene is TRBJ1-5, the V gene TRBV30; D might be TRBD1 (5 bases). Germline V gene lookup returns CDR1 GTSNPN and CDR2 SVGIG (reference sequence). CDR3 length equals 17 residues. V lost 1 base to trimming and J lost 0 bases, with 16 bases between them. In DNA form, the CDR3 reads TGTGCCTGGAGTGGGGGACGGATCTTTTATAGCAATCAGCCCCAGCATTTT. As protein: CAWSGGRIFYSNQPQHF.

On this clonotype itself: It may be a read error: a sequence one base away is much more abundant. V usage is TRBV19 and J usage is TRBJ2-7; D may be TRBD2 (6 bases). This CDR3 region has 15 residues. Trimming removed 1 base from V and 7 bases from J, with 17 bases in between. Germline V gene lookup returns CDR1 LNHDA and CDR2 SQIVND (reference sequence). CDR3 in DNA: TGTGCCAGTAGTATAGCAGGGACTCCCTGGAATGAGCAGTACTTC. Its protein product is CASSIAGTPWNEQYF.

In its sample, this clonotype was seen many times. The genes are TRBV6-2 or TRBV6-3 and TRBJ2-1, with 14 nucleotides matching TRBD2. The V and J ends lost 5 bases and 10 bases, in that order; junction bases with no gene match: 4. The germline V gene encodes CDR1 MNHEY and CDR2 SVGEGT. The CDR3 covers 14 residues. The CDR3 loop reads CASSVGLAGDEQFF. CDR3 DNA sequence: TGTGCCAGCAGTGTGGGACTAGCGGGAGACGAGCAGTTCTTC.

This clonotype was seen at least ten times. The CDR3 coding sequence is TGCAGTGCTAGAGATCTAGACGAGCAGTACTTC. Its protein is CSARDLDEQYF. The chain carries TRBV20-1 and TRBJ2-7; D ambiguous. Germline CDR1 is DFQATT and CDR2 is SNEGSKA (reference sequence). The CDR3 loop spans 11 amino acids. V gave up 0 bases and J gave up 5 bases, with 5 bases separating them.

This chain uses TRBV4-3 with TRBJ2-1; TRBD2 might be the D (5 bases). The germline gives CDR1 LGHNA, CDR2 YSLEER. The V gene lost 4 bases and the J gene lost 2 bases, with 15 bases spanning the gap. The CDR3 has 16 amino acids. The chain's CDR3 is CASSRETRSTYNEQFF. Here the CDR3 DNA reads TGCGCCAGCAGCCGGGAGACTCGCTCGACCTACAATGAGCAGTTCTTC.

CDR3 in amino acids: CASSSSTGGLGDTQYF. For the CDR3, the DNA is TGCGCCAGCAGCTCGTCGACAGGGGGACTAGGAGATACGCAGTATTTT. J is TRBJ2-3 and V is TRBV5-1, with D possibly TRBD1 on 9 matching bases. V lost 3 bases and J 5 bases, leaving 19 bases between the germline ends. Germline CDR1 SGHRS, CDR2 YFSETQ. The CDR3 loop spans 16 amino acids.

The chain joins TRBV29-1 to TRBJ2-1; D is unresolved. The V end was cut by 7 bases, the J end by 9 bases, with 16 bases between. The CDR3 runs 12 residues. The germline V gene encodes CDR1 SQVTM and CDR2 ANQGSEA. The CDR3 sequence is CSGKRQDGEQFF. In DNA form, the CDR3 reads TGCAGCGGGAAACGCCAGGATGGTGAGCAGTTCTTC.

The V gene is TRBV6-5, the J gene TRBJ2-5; TRBD2 matches at 12 bases. Germline CDR1 is MNHEY and CDR2 is SVGAGI. There are 15 residues in the CDR3. With V trimmed by 6 bases and J by 5 bases, 7 bases remained unmatched. CDR3 sequence reads: CASRTTSGGGETQYF. The CDR3 nucleotides are TGTGCCAGCAGAACGACTAGCGGGGGAGGCGAGACCCAGTACTTC.

This clonotype was counted many times. The rearrangement uses TRBV3-1 and TRBJ2-7; D is undetermined. CDR1 and CDR2 from the germline V gene are LGHDT and YNNKEL (reference sequence). The CDR3 totals 16 residues. Trimming stripped 4 bases from V and 4 bases from J, with 20 bases between. The CDR3 reads CASSRDPTGKAYEQYF. CDR3 in DNA: TGTGCCAGCAGCCGAGACCCGACTGGGAAGGCGTACGAGCAGTACTTC.